This T cell receptor (beta chain) was observed in a study of control samples from healthy donors and cancer patients (dated by TCRdb to between 2020 and 2021). Points on this clone: No antigen is known for it. Base-call qualities are not available, and no considerably larger clone is one nucleotide away.

Libraries were built with the immunoSEQ multiplex PCR assay. The source is immuneACCESS, and TCRdb retained only in-frame sequences with V and J called. Part of the clones is not carried over; for the studies checked, unresolved V genes explain less than half of this, and the remainder is unexplained. The sample data list fewer than 95,000 clones, and approximately 89% of these were observed just once. The ten largest clones represent roughly 21% of the sample. The CDR3 spans 15 residues, from the cysteine through the phenylalanine. The entry retains the CDR3 DNA only, 45 bases that are in frame from base 1. Per the germline V gene, SGHTA is the CDR1 and FQGNSA is the CDR2. The junction shows trimming of 5 bases on V and 2 bases on J, and the gene matches do not reach 5 bases of it.

The receptor was derived from a man aged 25-45 years in good health. The specimen was blood. The sequence is built from TRBV7-2 and TRBJ2-3, with 9 bases in between that match TRBD2. The sequenced DNA: TGTGCCAGCAGCCTTGTAGCGGGGGTCACAGATACGCAGTATTTT. Translation gives CASSLVAGVTDTQYF.